The 9 T cell receptor beta chains below come from one sample, sequenced in a study of blood T cell repertoires in COVID-19. Measured with immunoSEQ multiplex PCR; TCRdb has only the in-frame clones, and not every one. The data contain approximately 440,000 clones, about 90% of them singletons. The sequenced sample was PBMCs or T cells enriched from blood (not recorded which). These receptors originate from a woman between 18 and 29 years old who had recovered from COVID-19.

In DNA, the CDR3 is TGTGCCAGTAGTCCGGGACAGTTTGGCACAGATACGCAGTATTTT. Amino acid sequence: CASSPGQFGTDTQYF. The chain recombines TRBV19 with TRBJ2-3; 7 bases map to TRBD1. With 5 bases clipped from V and 1 base from J, the junction kept 6 bases outside the gene matches. Germline V gene sequence: CDR1 LNHDA, CDR2 SQIVND (reference sequence). The length of the CDR3 is 15 residues. The variable domain in full, with the rest retrieved from reference TRBV19 and TRBJ2-3, is DGGITQSPKYLFRKEGQNVTLSCEQNLNHDAMYWYRQDPGQGLRLIYYSQIVNDFQKGDIAEGYSVSREKKESFPLTVTSAQKNPTAFYLCASSPGQFGTDTQYFGPGTRLTVL.

V usage is TRBV10-3 and J usage is TRBJ2-5, with D tentatively TRBD2 (6 bases). The length of the CDR3 is 14 residues. Trimming took 2 bases from V and 5 from J, leaving 12 bases between them. The germline CDR1 and CDR2 sequences are ENHRY and SYGVKD. The CDR3 bases are TGTGCCATCAGTGAGGGAGGGGTGTCCGAGACCCAGTACTTC. Its protein product is CAISEGGVSETQYF.

The V and J genes are TRBV2 and TRBJ2-7, with 11 bases identical to TRBD1. CDR3 length: 14 residues. The germline gives CDR1 SNHLY, CDR2 FYNNEI. J lost 7 bases, V lost 7 bases, and 9 bases had no gene match. The CDR3 sequence: CASNADRGLGEQYF. The CDR3 bases are TGTGCCAGCAATGCGGACAGGGGGCTGGGTGAGCAGTACTTC.

The V call is TRBV11-3, the J call TRBJ2-2; 10 positions match TRBD1. Germline CDR1 SGHNT, CDR2 YENEEA. This CDR3 is 15 amino acids long. Trimming took 5 bases from V and 5 from J; bases not matched to a gene: 5. CDR3 in DNA: TGTGCCAGCAGCAAGACAGGGGGCGGGACCGGGGAGCTGTTTTTT. This gives the protein CASSKTGGGTGELFF.

J is TRBJ1-2 and V is TRBV3-1 (or the pseudogene TRBV3-2); no definite D call. This CDR3 spans 12 amino acids. The ends were cut back, 2 bases at V and 4 bases at J, with 5 bases in the middle. Germline CDR1 and CDR2: LGHDT and YNNKEL (reference sequence). The CDR3 sequence: CASSQTSYGYTF. In nucleotides, the CDR3 is TGTGCCAGCAGCCAAACCAGCTATGGCTACACCTTC.

V gene TRBV18 combines with J gene TRBJ1-4; possibly TRBD1 for D (5 bases). The CDR3 sequence is 16 residues long. Per the germline V gene, CDR1 is KGHSH and CDR2 is LQKENI. Trimming took 3 bases from V and 7 from J, leaving 18 bases between them. CDR3 sequence: CASSPTTPTATEKLFF. In DNA form, the CDR3 reads TGTGCCAGCTCACCCACGACCCCGACAGCGACTGAAAAACTGTTTTTT. The full variable domain, rest sourced from reference TRBV18 and TRBJ1-4, is NAGVMQNPRHLVRRRGQEARLRCSPMKGHSHVYWYRQLPEEGLKFMVYLQKENIIDESGMPKERFSAEFPKEGPSILRIQQVVRGDSAAYFCASSPTTPTATEKLFFGSGTQLSVL.

This clone is a singleton in its sample. The rearrangement links TRBV28 to TRBJ2-5; a possible D gene is TRBD2 (5 bases). This CDR3 has 11 residues. Trimming removed 7 bases at V and 4 bases at J, with 7 bases between. Germline V gene sequence: CDR1 MDHEN, CDR2 SYDVKM. DNA of the CDR3: TGTGCCAGCACCGAGGGAGAGACCCAGTACTTC. Translating gives CASTEGETQYF. The whole variable domain, filled in from reference TRBV28 and TRBJ2-5, reads DVKVTQSSRYLVKRTGEKVFLECVQDMDHENMFWYRQDPGLGLRLIYFSYDVKMKEKGDIPEGYSVSREKKERFSLILESASTNQTSMYLCASTEGETQYFGPGTRLLVL.

The chain uses TRBV11-2 and TRBJ1-1, with D uncertain. CDR1 and CDR2 from the germline V gene are SGHAT and FQNNGV. Trimming stripped 3 bases from V and 5 bases from J, with 13 bases between. CDR3 length: 14 residues. In nucleotides, the CDR3 is TGTGCCAGCAGCTTGCAAGGAGGAGGGACTGAAGCTTTCTTT. Its translation is CASSLQGGGTEAFF.

The chain joins TRBV12-5 to TRBJ1-2; D gene uncertain. Trimming shortened V by 2 bases and J by 4 bases, and 8 bases separated the two germline ends. This CDR3 comprises 13 residues. The germline V gene encodes CDR1 LGHNT and CDR2 FRNRAP. In DNA form, the CDR3 reads TGTGCTAGTGGTTTGACAGCCCTCTATGGCTACACCTTC. It is translated as CASGLTALYGYTF.